These T cell receptor beta chains were read from a single sample in a study of T-cell memory formation after mild COVID-19. One entry per CDR3 protein results from TCRdb running MiXCR on the 5' RACE reads. This sample carries 350,000 to 500,000 distinct CDR3 sequences, 18% of them seen once, and the ten largest clones take around a fifth. The sample comprised PBMCs or a T cell subset sorted from them (not recorded which). The receptors were gathered from a man aged 18 to 30 who had mild COVID-19 (a few samples of this study predate the infection). Cell type and time point are not known. Each CDR3 is given with its conserved first and last residue. The D gene is left open where the match is weak. Clone size appears in some rows only: once, few, many, or a class for an expanded clone.

v_gene	j_gene	abundance	d_gene	CDR3aa	CDR3nt
TRBV2	TRBJ2-6	few	TRBD2	CARSQTSGTTSGANVLTF	TGTGCCAGATCCCAGACTAGCGGCACCACCTCTGGGGCCAACGTCCTGACTTTC
TRBV29-1	TRBJ2-7	many	.	CSAQRENSGEQYF	TGCAGCGCGCAACGGGAAAATTCGGGCGAGCAGTACTTC
TRBV12-3/TRBV12-4	TRBJ1-6	few	.	CASSSLRRSLHF	TGTGCCAGCAGTTCCCTGAGGAGGTCCCTCCACTTT
TRBV20-1	TRBJ2-2	.	.	CSARAHTGGTGELFF	TGCAGTGCTAGAGCACACACCGGCGGCACCGGGGAGCTGTTTTTT
TRBV20-1	TRBJ1-5	.	.	CSARDPLGPNQPQHF	TGCAGTGCTAGAGATCCCCTCGGGCCCAATCAGCCCCAGCATTTT
TRBV20-1	TRBJ2-7	.	.	CSARGLASYEQYF	TGCAGTGCTAGAGGCCTAGCGTCTTACGAGCAGTACTTC
TRBV20-1	TRBJ1-1	.	TRBD1	CSAHRGLGNTEAFF	TGCAGTGCTCACAGGGGGCTTGGGAACACTGAAGCTTTCTTT
TRBV4-1	TRBJ1-1	few	.	CASSQETRMNTEAFF	TGCGCCAGCAGCCAAGAGACGCGGATGAACACTGAAGCTTTCTTT
TRBV9	TRBJ2-1	.	TRBD2	CASSHRTSGRSYNEQFF	TGTGCCAGCAGCCATCGGACTAGCGGGCGCTCCTACAATGAGCAGTTCTTC
TRBV5-1	TRBJ2-1	few	TRBD2	CASSLERGVYNEQFF	TGCGCCAGCAGCTTGGAGCGGGGGGTTTACAATGAGCAGTTCTTC
TRBV7-2	TRBJ1-5	.	.	CASSQDSHYQPQHF	TGTGCCAGCAGCCAGGACAGCCACTATCAGCCCCAGCATTTT
TRBV5-1	TRBJ2-3	.	.	CASRNRDTQYF	TGCGCCAGCAGGAATCGGGATACGCAGTATTTT
TRBV7-8	TRBJ2-3	few	TRBD2	CASSPRGLVGGDTQYF	TGTGCCAGCAGCCCCCGGGGACTAGTAGGAGGCGATACGCAGTATTTT
TRBV20-1	TRBJ2-3	many	.	CSASRDGATGLYF	TGCAGTGCTAGCCGGGACGGGGCCACAGGATTGTATTTT
TRBV5-6	TRBJ2-1	.	.	CASSLALGRLNEQFF	TGTGCCAGCAGCTTGGCCTTGGGGAGGTTAAATGAGCAGTTCTTC
TRBV5-1	TRBJ2-1	few	TRBD1	CASSLMGQGANEQFF	TGCGCCAGCAGCTTGATGGGACAGGGAGCCAATGAGCAGTTCTTC
TRBV20-1	TRBJ1-5	few	.	CSASNQEAYQPQHF	TGCAGTGCTAGCAACCAGGAGGCGTATCAGCCCCAGCATTTT
TRBV5-1	TRBJ2-1	few	.	CASSLVGDSYNEQFF	TGCGCCAGCAGCTTGGTGGGTGACTCCTACAATGAGCAGTTCTTC
TRBV20-1	TRBJ2-1	few	.	CSARSSRGSDEQFF	TGCAGTGCTAGAAGTTCTCGGGGCAGCGATGAGCAGTTCTTC
TRBV7-9	TRBJ1-1	few	.	CASSLISGTEAFF	TGTGCCAGCAGCTTAATTTCGGGGACTGAAGCTTTCTTT
TRBV7-2	TRBJ1-4	.	.	CASSLLGRVNEKLFF	TGTGCCAGCAGCTTACTCGGCAGGGTGAATGAAAAACTGTTTTTT
TRBV4-2	TRBJ2-5	.	TRBD2	CACSARTSGGQETQYF	TGTGCCTGCAGCGCCCGGACTAGCGGGGGGCAAGAGACCCAGTACTTC
TRBV5-1	TRBJ2-3	.	.	CASPGQSTDTQYF	TGCGCCAGCCCGGGGCAGTCCACAGATACGCAGTATTTT
TRBV4-1	TRBJ2-5	.	.	CASSQEGGGLETQYF	TGCGCCAGCAGCCAAGAAGGTGGGGGGCTGGAGACCCAGTACTTC
TRBV5-1	TRBJ2-3	few	.	CASSLASGAQYF	TGCGCCAGCAGCTTGGCCTCCGGGGCGCAGTATTTT
TRBV29-1	TRBJ1-4	.	.	CSIRTEVGEKLFF	TGCAGCATCCGGACCGAGGTCGGTGAAAAACTGTTTTTT
TRBV7-9	TRBJ2-6	.	TRBD1	CASSRQGPSGANVLTF	TGTGCCAGCAGCCGACAGGGTCCCTCTGGGGCCAACGTCCTGACTTTC
TRBV12-3/TRBV12-4	TRBJ2-2	many	.	CASRTGNTGELFF	TGTGCCAGCAGAACAGGGAACACCGGGGAGCTGTTTTTT
TRBV29-1	TRBJ2-7	few	.	CSVEDDKHYEQYF	TGCAGCGTTGAAGATGATAAACACTACGAGCAGTACTTC
TRBV6-6	TRBJ1-2	.	TRBD1	CASIWGTVNYGYTF	TGTGCCAGCATTTGGGGGACAGTTAACTATGGCTACACCTTC
TRBV5-1	TRBJ2-1	.	TRBD2	CASSFSGGHEQFF	TGCGCCAGCAGCTTCTCGGGGGGGCATGAGCAGTTCTTC
TRBV10-3	TRBJ2-7	.	.	CAISVPPLPGRPNSYEQYF	TGTGCCATCAGTGTTCCCCCCCTTCCAGGTCGACCAAACTCCTACGAGCAGTACTTC
TRBV28	TRBJ1-3	.	.	CASSGENTIYF	TGTGCCAGCAGCGGGGAGAACACCATATATTTT
TRBV2	TRBJ2-1	few	.	CASGSPRSSYNEQFF	TGTGCCAGCGGGAGTCCCCGAAGCTCCTACAATGAGCAGTTCTTC
TRBV9	TRBJ2-2	few	.	CASRNRDTGELFF	TGTGCCAGCAGGAACAGGGATACCGGGGAGCTGTTTTTT
TRBV27	TRBJ2-3	few	.	CASTQAGSTDTQYF	TGTGCCAGCACCCAGGCCGGGAGCACAGATACGCAGTATTTT
TRBV5-1	TRBJ2-5	few	TRBD2	CASSLAASGGAWETQYF	TGCGCCAGCAGCTTGGCGGCGAGCGGGGGGGCGTGGGAGACCCAGTACTTC